This TCR beta chain derives from a study of spatial heterogeneity in lung cancer. The trim removed 5 bases at V and 4 bases at J, leaving 2 bases unmatched. The germline CDR1 and CDR2 sequences are SGHTA and FQGNSA. The CDR3 length is 13 residues. From the 5' RACE reads, TCRdb called clonotypes with MiXCR, one entry per CDR3 protein. The table has about 92,000 distinct CDR3 sequences, approximately 12% seen once; the top ten hold roughly 39%. The time point denotes: sample taken at primary tumor resection. J is TRBJ1-1 and V is TRBV7-2; 9 bases match TRBD1. This TCR derives from a male donor with early-stage non-small cell lung cancer. The sequences come from PBMCs, collected at surgery. CDR3 in amino acids: CASSPTGGTEAFF. The CDR3 bases are TGTGCCAGCAGCCCGACAGGGGGCACTGAAGCTTTCTTT.